Below, one T cell receptor beta chain is given with its context. This sample stems from a study of T cells in Graves' hyperthyroidism and ophthalmopathy. Researchers took RNA transcripts and amplified the TCR beta CDR3 regions from them. The HTBI set primed first-round TCR CDR3 RT-PCR. TCRdb processed the multiplex PCR reads anew with MiXCR; each CDR3 protein has one entry. The sample includes 600,000 to 700,000 distinct CDR3 sequences, roughly 14% of them seen just once. There are 16 residues in the CDR3. The trim removed 8 bases at V and 4 bases at J, leaving 12 bases unmatched. Looked up from germline, CDR1 is MDHEN and CDR2 is SYDVKM.

V is TRBV28 and J is TRBJ1-2; TRBD1 matches 11 bases. Sequencing used blood. The sequence was collected from a middle-aged woman with Graves' ophthalmopathy. The CDR3 region has the DNA TGTGCCAGCTTCCCCCCCGGGACAGGGGGAGTCTATGGCTACACCTTC. Its translation is CASFPPGTGGVYGYTF.